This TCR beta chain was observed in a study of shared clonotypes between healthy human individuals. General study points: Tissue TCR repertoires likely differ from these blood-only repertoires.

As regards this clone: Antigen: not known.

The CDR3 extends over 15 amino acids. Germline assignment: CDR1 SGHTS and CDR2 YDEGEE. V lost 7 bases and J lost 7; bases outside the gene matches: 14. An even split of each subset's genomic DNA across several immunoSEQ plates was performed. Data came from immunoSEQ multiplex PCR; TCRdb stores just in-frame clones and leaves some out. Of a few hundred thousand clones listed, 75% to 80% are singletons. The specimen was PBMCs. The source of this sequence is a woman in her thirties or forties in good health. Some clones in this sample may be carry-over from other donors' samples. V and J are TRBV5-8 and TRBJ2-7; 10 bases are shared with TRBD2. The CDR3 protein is CASLDDTSGIGEQYF. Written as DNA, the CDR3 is TGTGCCAGCCTGGATGACACTAGCGGGATTGGAGAGCAGTACTTC.